Here is one TCR beta chain with its context. These data originate in a study of blood T cell repertoires in COVID-19. At the level of the study: Samples taken during acute and convalescent COVID-19 were collected in the United States, Italy and Spain. PBMCs, B-cell-depleted T cells, or T cells were the source of the cDNA or gDNA that made up the material.

In the original analysis: How many nucleated cells were present was estimated from reference gene primer amplification. The method was immunoSEQ multiplex PCR; TCRdb's version includes in-frame clones alone and lacks a portion of them. The V and J calls and clone size come from that table; D and trimming were worked out from the DNA. The sample includes about 220,000 clones, 70% to 90% of them seen just once. CDR1 and CDR2 (germline): MGHDK, SYGVNS. Losses at the gene ends were 8 bases for V and 2 bases for J; bases not matched to a gene: 1. This CDR3 comprises 12 residues. This chain joins TRBV25-1 and TRBJ1-2; 8 positions match TRBD1. The TCR was taken from a man aged 50-60 years who had recovered from COVID-19. Sequenced sample: peripheral blood. The CDR3 DNA is TGTGCCAGCCGGGACAGGAACTATGGCTACACCTTC. This encodes CASRDRNYGYTF.